Below, 26 T cell receptor beta chains from the same sample are listed, as sequenced in a study of blood T cell repertoires in COVID-19. The method was immunoSEQ multiplex PCR; TCRdb's version includes in-frame clones alone and lacks a portion of them. The table shows about 330,000 clones, with around 88% occurring only once. Sequencing was carried out using peripheral blood. The origin of the receptors is a woman aged 45 to 65 with acute or convalescent COVID-19.

The rearrangement links TRBV5-4 to TRBJ1-2; perhaps TRBD1 as D (5 bases). Germline lookup yields CDR1 SGHNT and CDR2 YYREEE (reference sequence). There are 15 residues in the CDR3. Between the trimmed V and J ends, which lost 0 bases and 5 bases, there was a span of 14 bases. The CDR3 DNA reads TGTGCCAGCAGCTTGGGACAGACGACTCTATATGGCTACACCTTC. Translation gives CASSLGQTTLYGYTF.

This clone was observed a few times. The chain couples TRBV7-2 to TRBJ2-2; 11 bases agree with TRBD2. Trimming removed 6 bases from V and 3 bases from J; junction bases left unmatched: 6. This CDR3 contains 16 residues. Per the germline V gene, CDR1 is SGHTA and CDR2 is FQGNSA. CDR3 sequence (DNA): TGTGCCAGCAGAATAGGACTAGCGGGTTACACCGGGGAGCTGTTTTTT. This encodes CASRIGLAGYTGELFF.

This chain uses TRBV28 with TRBJ2-3; 7 bases align to TRBD2. The CDR3 contains 16 residues. The V gene end was trimmed by 3 bases and the J gene end by 1 base; junction bases not matched to a gene: 7. Germline V CDR1 and CDR2: MDHEN, SYDVKM. For the CDR3, the DNA is TGTGCCAGCAGTTTGGGAGGGGTTGGGGGCACAGATACGCAGTATTTT. It encodes CASSLGGVGGTDTQYF.

This clone was counted once. The chain is built from TRBV30 and TRBJ1-2; 8 bases match TRBD1. The germline CDR1 and CDR2 sequences are GTSNPN and SVGIG (reference sequence). This CDR3 comprises 12 residues. V lost 3 bases, J lost 7 bases, and 4 bases stayed unmatched. The CDR3 loop is CAWSPGGGGYTF. CDR3 nucleotides: TGTGCCTGGAGCCCAGGGGGCGGTGGCTACACCTTC.

This rearrangement joins TRBV7-7 to TRBJ2-5; weak D call: TRBD1 (5 bases). V dropped 1 base and J dropped 1 base, with 10 bases sitting between them. CDR3 length: 15 residues. Germline CDR1 SSHAT, CDR2 FNYEAQ (reference sequence). The CDR3, as DNA: TGTGCCAGCAGCTTAGGGGCAGGGCGCCAAGAGACCCAGTACTTC. Encoded protein: CASSLGAGRQETQYF.

The chain combines TRBV27 with TRBJ2-1; D might be TRBD1 (6 bases). V was pared by 3 bases and J by 10 bases, with 13 bases between. The CDR3 contains 13 residues. Germline V gives CDR1 MNHEY, CDR2 SMNVEV (reference sequence). DNA of the CDR3: TGTGCCAGCAGTTTTATGGGGGCGCGGGAGCAGTTCTTC. Its protein is CASSFMGAREQFF.

This clone was seen a single time. The gene calls are TRBV7-9 and TRBJ2-3; D ambiguous. Germline V gene data show CDR1 as SEHNR and CDR2 as FQNEAQ (reference sequence). The CDR3 covers 13 residues. Deletions cut 5 bases from V and 2 bases from J, with 8 bases between. The CDR3 sequence: CASSLESTDTQYF. The CDR3 DNA follows: TGTGCCAGCAGCCTGGAGTCCACAGATACGCAGTATTTT.

This clone appeared a few times. The V and J genes are TRBV20-1 and TRBJ2-5; D is uncertain. CDR3 size: 14 residues. Trimming cost V 4 bases and J 1 base, with 13 bases left between them. The germline CDR1 and CDR2 sequences are DFQATT and SNEGSKA (reference sequence). The chain's CDR3 is CSANEVRLQETQYF. Here the CDR3 DNA reads TGCAGTGCTAATGAGGTGCGCCTCCAAGAGACCCAGTACTTC.

This clone was counted once. The chain combines TRBV7-9 with TRBJ2-5; maybe TRBD1 (5 bases). V lost 4 bases, J lost 5 bases, and 14 bases lay in between. The CDR3 covers 14 residues. The germline V gene encodes CDR1 SEHNR and CDR2 FQNEAQ (reference sequence). CDR3 residues: CASSYLRQRETQYF. The CDR3 coding sequence is TGTGCCAGCAGCTACCTTCGACAGAGGGAGACCCAGTACTTC. The variable domain in full, completed from reference TRBV7-9 and TRBJ2-5, reads DTGVSQNPRHKITKRGQNVTFRCDPISEHNRLYWYRQTLGQGPEFLTYFQNEAQLEKSRLLSDRFSAERPKGSFSTLEIQRTEQGDSAMYLCASSYLRQRETQYFGPGTRLLVL.

The chain has TRBV10-3 and TRBJ2-1, with a tentative D call TRBD1 (6 bases). From germline, CDR1 is ENHRY and CDR2 SYGVKD. V lost 2 bases and J lost 8, with 16 bases in between. CDR3 length equals 15 residues. CDR3 in DNA: TGTGCCATCAGTGAGAAAGCACAGGGTTTCGATGAGCAGTTCTTC. Translated, it gives CAISEKAQGFDEQFF.

The chain couples TRBV5-1 to TRBJ2-3; 8 bases fit TRBD2. The V gene end was trimmed by 2 bases and the J gene end by 0 bases; junction bases not matched to a gene: 5. The CDR3 sequence is 16 residues long. The germline V gene encodes CDR1 SGHRS and CDR2 YFSETQ. Here the CDR3 DNA reads TGCGCCAGCAGCTTAGGGAGCGGGGGTAGCACAGATACGCAGTATTTT. Amino acids: CASSLGSGGSTDTQYF.

V and J are TRBV27 and TRBJ1-4; weak D call: TRBD1 (5 bases). Germline V gene sequence: CDR1 MNHEY, CDR2 SMNVEV (reference sequence). V was cut by 5 bases and J by 5 bases, with 9 bases left in between. The CDR3 loop spans 13 amino acids. The CDR3 loop reads CASSRQTNEKLFF. In DNA, the CDR3 is TGTGCCAGCAGTCGACAGACGAATGAAAAACTGTTTTTT.

This sequence joins TRBV19 and TRBJ1-3; a weak D match, TRBD1 (5 bases). The V gene's germline CDR1 is LNHDA and CDR2 SQIVND (reference sequence). The CDR3 length is 16 residues. V was clipped by 2 bases and J by 0 bases, with 11 bases between them. CDR3 sequence reads: CASSIMQGGSGNTIYF. CDR3 bases: TGTGCCAGTAGTATAATGCAGGGAGGCTCTGGAAACACCATATATTTT.

This clone was observed a handful of times. The V and J genes are TRBV6-5 and TRBJ1-5, with 9 positions matching TRBD1. With V trimmed by 6 bases and J by 5 bases, 5 bases remained unmatched. The CDR3 consists of 14 residues. In germline, CDR1 is MNHEY, CDR2 SVGAGI. The CDR3 is CASRPGTGYQPQHF. Written as DNA, the CDR3 is TGTGCCAGCAGACCCGGGACAGGGTATCAGCCCCAGCATTTT.

The chain uses TRBV11-2 and TRBJ1-2; D is uncertain. Germline V CDR1 and CDR2: SGHAT, FQNNGV. This CDR3 is 14 amino acids long. V lost 6 bases to trimming and J lost 4 bases, with 15 bases between them. The CDR3: CASSLLGGVYGYTF. The CDR3 DNA follows: TGTGCCAGCAGTCTTTTGGGCGGGGTCTATGGCTACACCTTC.

This chain joins TRBV2 and TRBJ2-1; 7 bases agree with TRBD2. There are 14 residues in the CDR3. Germline V gene lookup returns CDR1 SNHLY and CDR2 FYNNEI. Losses at the gene ends were 2 bases for V and 4 bases for J; bases not matched to a gene: 2. CDR3 bases: TGTGCCAGCAGTGAACCTAGCGGATACAATGAGCAGTTCTTC. Its translation is CASSEPSGYNEQFF. The full variable domain, rest sourced from reference TRBV2 and TRBJ2-1, is EPEVTQTPSHQVTQMGQEVILRCVPISNHLYFYWYRQILGQKVEFLVSFYNNEISEKSEIFDDQFSVERPDGSNFTLKIRSTKLEDSAMYFCASSEPSGYNEQFFGPGTRLTVL.

This clone was observed a few times. The chain couples TRBV10-3 to TRBJ1-2, with TRBD1 matching 7 bases. The germline V gene encodes CDR1 ENHRY and CDR2 SYGVKD. This CDR3 is built from 15 residues. J lost 6 bases, V lost 6 bases, and 13 bases had no gene match. The CDR3 sequence is CAIRVLTGPGNGYTF. The DNA for the CDR3 is TGTGCCATCAGAGTTCTGACAGGGCCGGGCAATGGCTACACCTTC.

The sample holds one count of this clone. The rearrangement joins TRBV19 to TRBJ1-6, with 7 bases identical to TRBD1. Germline CDR1 LNHDA, CDR2 SQIVND (reference sequence). The CDR3 consists of 15 residues. The V segment lost 7 bases and the J segment 6 bases; nucleotides outside the gene matches: 9. As DNA, the CDR3 is TGTGCCAGTAAAATGAGGGGACAGACTAATTCACCCCTCCACTTT. It specifies CASKMRGQTNSPLHF.

This chain connects TRBV28 to TRBJ1-1; perhaps TRBD1 as D (6 bases). CDR3 length: 13 residues. Germline-derived CDR1 and CDR2 are MDHEN and SYDVKM. The V and J ends lost 8 bases and 6 bases respectively, with 16 bases between them. The CDR3 reads CASQRGGRSEAFF. CDR3 bases: TGTGCCAGCCAGAGGGGGGGTAGGTCTGAAGCTTTCTTT.

The V call is TRBV5-4, the J call TRBJ2-2; 7 bases map to TRBD2. Looked up from germline, CDR1 is SGHNT and CDR2 is YYREEE (reference sequence). CDR3 length equals 14 residues. Trimming removed 4 bases from V and 7 bases from J; junction bases left unmatched: 7. CDR3 residues: CASSPRETGGELFF. CDR3 nucleotide sequence: TGTGCCAGCAGCCCGCGGGAGACGGGCGGGGAGCTGTTTTTT.

The chain combines TRBV7-2 with TRBJ1-3; maybe TRBD1 (5 bases). The CDR3 contains 16 residues. V dropped 5 bases and J dropped 0 bases, with 14 bases sitting between them. From germline, CDR1 is SGHTA and CDR2 FQGNSA. The CDR3 reads CASSPGRASSGNTIYF. The CDR3 coding sequence is TGTGCCAGCAGCCCCGGCAGGGCGAGCTCTGGAAACACCATATATTTT.

The chain uses TRBV2 and TRBJ2-7, with D perhaps TRBD1 (6 bases). Germline V lookup: CDR1 SNHLY, CDR2 FYNNEI. The CDR3 contains 14 residues. Deletions cut 4 bases from V and 2 bases from J, with 12 bases between. CDR3 DNA sequence: TGTGCCAGCAGTGGGACAGCTACTACCTACGAGCAGTACTTC. Translation: CASSGTATTYEQYF.

The chain is built from TRBV5-1 and TRBJ2-2; 8 positions agree with TRBD1. There are 15 residues in the CDR3. The junction had 4 bases not matched to a gene; V was cut back by 5 bases and J by 1 base. The germline CDR1 and CDR2 sequences are SGHRS and YFSETQ. CDR3 nucleotide sequence: TGCGCCAGCAGATCCGGGACAGGGAACACCGGGGAGCTGTTTTTT. Residues: CASRSGTGNTGELFF.

The chain links TRBV18 to TRBJ1-1; D is unresolved. CDR1 and CDR2 from the germline V gene are KGHSH and LQKENI. CDR3 length: 12 residues. Trimming removed 3 bases from V and 4 bases from J, with 6 bases in between. CDR3: CASSPRFTEAFF. The CDR3 DNA sequence: TGTGCCAGCTCACCCCGTTTCACTGAAGCTTTCTTT.

The rearrangement links TRBV6-5 to TRBJ1-4; D is unclear. Trimming took off 6 bases at V and 2 bases at J, with 7 bases between the two ends. This CDR3 has 13 residues. Germline CDR1 is MNHEY and CDR2 is SVGAGI. The CDR3 DNA reads TGTGCCAGCAGGAGGGTGACTAATGAAAAACTGTTTTTT. It codes for CASRRVTNEKLFF.

The J gene is TRBJ2-2, the V gene TRBV5-1; 9 nucleotides align to TRBD1. Germline CDR1 and CDR2: SGHRS and YFSETQ. Trimming took 4 bases from V and 5 from J; bases not matched to a gene: 6. This CDR3 region has 15 residues. In DNA, the CDR3 is TGCGCCAGCAGCAGAACTGGACAGGGGACCGGGGAGCTGTTTTTT. This translates into CASSRTGQGTGELFF.